What follows are 29 T cell receptor beta chains derived from one specimen sequenced in a study of chemoradiotherapy in HPV16-positive cancers. The repertoire was sequenced with immunoSEQ multiplex PCR; TCRdb's copy has only in-frame clones and lacks some. This table has around 2,300 clones, about 85% appearing once. The sequenced sample was tumor tissue, obtained from a patient who underwent chemoradiotherapy. The receptors come from a human donor with HPV-associated anogenital cancer.

This clone was seen only a few times. The chain has TRBV7-9 and TRBJ1-5; unclear D gene. This CDR3 comprises 13 residues. V lost 7 bases and J lost 8, with 15 bases in between. The V gene's germline CDR1 is SEHNR and CDR2 FQNEAQ (reference sequence). The CDR3 loop reads CASTPDGWEPQHF. The CDR3 bases are TGTGCCAGCACCCCCGATGGCTGGGAGCCCCAGCATTTT.

This clone came up once. The rearrangement uses TRBV30 and TRBJ2-3; 8 positions agree with TRBD2. The CDR3 is 14 amino acids. V shed 3 bases and J 0 bases; nucleotides not matched to a gene: 2. Germline lookup yields CDR1 GTSNPN and CDR2 SVGIG (reference sequence). CDR3: CAWSSSGSTDTQYF. CDR3 coding DNA: TGTGCCTGGAGCTCTAGCGGGAGCACAGATACGCAGTATTTT.

This clone appeared a single time. V and J are TRBV7-9 and TRBJ2-1; no reliable D call. The CDR3 has 14 residues. Per the germline V gene, CDR1 is SEHNR and CDR2 is FQNEAQ (reference sequence). The V end was cut by 1 base, the J end by 6 bases, with 10 bases between. The chain's CDR3 is CASSLDNMGNEQFF. In DNA form, the CDR3 reads TGTGCCAGCAGCTTAGATAACATGGGCAATGAGCAGTTCTTC.

The chain combines TRBV19 with TRBJ2-3; 14 bases are a match to TRBD2. V lost 5 bases and J lost 14; bases outside the gene matches: 15. The CDR3 covers 16 residues. Germline lookup yields CDR1 LNHDA and CDR2 SQIVND (reference sequence). CDR3 coding DNA: TGTGCCAGTAGTGCTCGAGCCGGGACTAGCGGGAGTGTGGGGTATTTT. Translated, it gives CASSARAGTSGSVGYF. The full variable domain, rest sourced from reference TRBV19 and TRBJ2-3, is DGGITQSPKYLFRKEGQNVTLSCEQNLNHDAMYWYRQDPGQGLRLIYYSQIVNDFQKGDIAEGYSVSREKKESFPLTVTSAQKNPTAFYLCASSARAGTSGSVGYFGPGTRLTVL.

CDR3 loop: CASIDRGNYGYTF. For the CDR3, the DNA is TGTGCCAGCATCGACAGGGGAAACTATGGCTACACCTTC. This chain links TRBV6-5 with TRBJ1-2; 8 bases fit TRBD1. The CDR3 covers 13 residues. CDR1 is MNHEY and CDR2 is SVGAGI in the germline V gene. V was clipped by 7 bases and J by 2 bases; unmatched bases: 3.

V gene TRBV7-9 combines with J gene TRBJ2-5, with D perhaps matching TRBD1 (6 bases). Trimming took off 5 bases at V and 5 bases at J, with 15 bases between the two ends. This CDR3 spans 14 amino acids. CDR1 and CDR2 from the germline V gene are SEHNR and FQNEAQ (reference sequence). The CDR3 is CASSTTGNLETQYF. The CDR3 nucleotides are TGTGCCAGCAGCACTACAGGGAATTTGGAGACCCAGTACTTC.

In its sample, this clone was seen a few times. The CDR3, as DNA: TGTGCCAGCAGCTTTAGCGGAACGGCCTACGAGCAGTACTTC. Translating it yields CASSFSGTAYEQYF. J is TRBJ2-7 and V is TRBV7-2; perhaps TRBD2 as D (6 bases). The ends were cut back, 3 bases at V and 2 bases at J, with 11 bases in the middle. The CDR3 sequence is 14 residues long. Per germline, CDR1 SGHTA and CDR2 FQGNSA.

The chain employs TRBV27 and TRBJ2-7; D not resolved. CDR1 MNHEY and CDR2 SMNVEV come from the germline V gene (reference sequence). The CDR3 runs 14 residues. Trimming left V 5 bases short and J 6 bases short, with 17 bases between. The CDR3 sequence: CASSPRTDGREQYF. CDR3 nucleotides: TGTGCCAGCAGTCCCCGGACCGACGGGCGCGAGCAGTACTTC.

The chain recombines TRBV10-2 with TRBJ2-1, with 16 bases that match TRBD2. The CDR3 totals 16 residues. Germline loops: CDR1 WSHSY, CDR2 SAAADI. V lost 4 bases to trimming and J lost 9 bases; unmatched junction nucleotides: 6. The CDR3 DNA follows: TGCGCCAGCAGTGGGGGACTAGCGGGAGGGATGGGTGAGCAGTTCTTC. The encoded protein is CASSGGLAGGMGEQFF.

This chain uses TRBV6-5 with TRBJ1-1; D is undetermined. Deletions cut 2 bases from V and 1 base from J, with 11 bases between. Germline CDR1 reads MNHEY; CDR2 reads SVGAGI. This CDR3 is built from 15 residues. The CDR3 region has the DNA TGTGCCAGCAGTTACGGTGGTCGGGCGAACACTGAAGCTTTCTTT. It translates to CASSYGGRANTEAFF.

The V gene is TRBV6-5, the J gene TRBJ1-1, with D unresolved. The V and J ends lost 7 bases and 0 bases respectively, with 9 bases between them. This CDR3 has 13 residues. Germline V lookup: CDR1 MNHEY, CDR2 SVGAGI. CDR3 sequence: CASKRSMNTEAFF. CDR3 nucleotide sequence: TGTGCCAGCAAACGTTCTATGAACACTGAAGCTTTCTTT.

The chain recombines TRBV7-2 with TRBJ2-7, with unresolved D. V was clipped by 5 bases and J by 4 bases, with 12 bases between them. CDR1 is SGHTA, CDR2 FQGNSA, per germline. CDR3 length equals 13 residues. In DNA, the CDR3 is TGTGCCAGCAGCGAGGACCAACAATACGAGCAGTACTTC. Protein product: CASSEDQQYEQYF.

This sequence joins TRBV27 and TRBJ1-2; 8 bases match TRBD1. This CDR3 region has 15 residues. Germline V gene sequence: CDR1 MNHEY, CDR2 SMNVEV (reference sequence). J gave up 5 bases and V 3 bases, and 8 bases lay outside the gene matches. The CDR3 here is CASSLLQGGIYGYTF. The CDR3, as DNA: TGTGCCAGCAGTTTGCTACAGGGGGGGATATATGGCTACACCTTC.

The chain has TRBV11-2 and TRBJ2-1; D may be TRBD2 (6 bases). The CDR3 sequence is 15 residues long. V lost 0 bases, J lost 13 bases, and 19 bases lay in between. Per the germline V gene, CDR1 is SGHAT and CDR2 is FQNNGV. The CDR3 loop is CASSLEFRDLTSQFF. For the CDR3, the DNA is TGTGCCAGCAGCTTAGAATTCCGGGACTTAACCTCTCAGTTCTTC.

The V call is TRBV5-1, the J call TRBJ2-4; either TRBD1 or TRBD2 may supply D (5 bases each). CDR3 length equals 17 residues. Trimming stripped 0 bases from V and 1 base from J, with 14 bases between. Germline values: CDR1 SGHRS, CDR2 YFSETQ. The CDR3 region has the DNA TGCGCCAGCAGCTTGGGTGGGACGGACAAGGCCAAAAACATTCAGTACTTC. It translates to CASSLGGTDKAKNIQYF.

The chain carries TRBV7-8 and TRBJ1-5; the D gene is possibly TRBD1 (5 bases). The CDR3 spans 15 residues. The V gene lost 5 bases and the J gene lost 3 bases, with 14 bases spanning the gap. CDR1 and CDR2 (germline): SGHVS, FQNEAQ. The CDR3 DNA sequence: TGTGCCAGCAGCCCGGCTGCAGGGAACAATCAGCCCCAGCATTTT. Translation gives CASSPAAGNNQPQHF.

The V gene is TRBV5-1, the J gene TRBJ1-1; a weak D match, TRBD1 (5 bases). The V end lost 2 bases, the J end lost 1 base, and 6 bases lay between the germline ends. The CDR3 has 13 residues. Germline assignment: CDR1 SGHRS and CDR2 YFSETQ. CDR3 amino acids: CASSFGANTEAFF. Written as DNA, the CDR3 is TGCGCCAGCAGCTTCGGGGCGAACACTGAAGCTTTCTTT.

V is TRBV5-6 and J is TRBJ2-7; TRBD2 matches 10 bases. CDR3 length: 14 residues. Germline trimming cut 2 bases from V and 6 bases from J; bases unmatched to any gene: 5. Germline V gene sequence: CDR1 SGHDT, CDR2 YYEEEE. CDR3 residues: CASSFPGLASEQYF. The CDR3 DNA reads as TGTGCCAGCAGCTTTCCGGGACTAGCGTCCGAGCAGTACTTC.

The CDR3 is CATRREAAYNEQFF. The DNA for the CDR3 is TGTGCCACGCGGCGGGAGGCGGCCTACAATGAGCAGTTCTTC. The chain links TRBV27 to TRBJ2-1, with 8 bases that match TRBD2. The germline V gene encodes CDR1 MNHEY and CDR2 SMNVEV (reference sequence). J gave up 2 bases and V 10 bases, and 7 bases lay outside the gene matches. CDR3 length equals 14 residues.

J is TRBJ2-1 and V is TRBV7-3, with 13 nucleotides matching TRBD2. The germline CDR1 and CDR2 sequences are SGHTA and FQGTGA. The CDR3 length is 19 residues. Trimming cost V 4 bases and J 4 bases; bases outside gene matches: 13. The CDR3 nucleotides read TGTGCCAGCAGCTCATCCGGGACTAGCGGGACTAATCTTTACAATGAGCAGTTCTTC. It translates to CASSSSGTSGTNLYNEQFF.

CDR3 in amino acids: CAWSIQGTYGYTF. The CDR3, as DNA: TGTGCCTGGAGTATACAGGGGACCTATGGCTACACCTTC. The chain joins TRBV30 to TRBJ1-2, with 7 nucleotides matching TRBD1. Germline V gene data show CDR1 as GTSNPN and CDR2 as SVGIG (reference sequence). This CDR3 comprises 13 residues. Germline trimming cut 2 bases from V and 4 bases from J; bases unmatched to any gene: 4.

V gene TRBV11-2 combines with J gene TRBJ1-5; the D is unclear. The ends were cut back, 2 bases at V and 5 bases at J, with 7 bases in the middle. CDR1 is SGHAT and CDR2 is FQNNGV in the germline V gene. The CDR3 runs to 13 residues. CDR3 loop: CASSLQRDQPQHF. CDR3 in DNA: TGTGCCAGCAGCTTACAACGGGATCAGCCCCAGCATTTT.

V and J are TRBV19 and TRBJ2-1, with D possibly being TRBD2 (7 bases). CDR1 and CDR2 (germline): LNHDA, SQIVND (reference sequence). The V end was cut by 3 bases, the J end by 5 bases, with 8 bases between. CDR3 length equals 13 residues. CDR3 residues: CASSIGGHNEQFF. DNA of the CDR3: TGTGCCAGTAGTATCGGGGGGCACAATGAGCAGTTCTTC. Looking up the rest from reference TRBV19 and TRBJ2-1 gives the full variable domain: DGGITQSPKYLFRKEGQNVTLSCEQNLNHDAMYWYRQDPGQGLRLIYYSQIVNDFQKGDIAEGYSVSREKKESFPLTVTSAQKNPTAFYLCASSIGGHNEQFFGPGTRLTVL.

V usage is TRBV6-1 and J usage is TRBJ1-5, with TRBD1 as a possible D gene (6 bases). Trimming took 5 bases from V and 7 from J, leaving 9 bases between them. The germline CDR1 and CDR2 sequences are MNHNS and SASEGT. There are 12 residues in the CDR3. Written as DNA, the CDR3 is TGTGCCAGCAGTTTCCAGGGGCAGCCCCAGCATTTT. Its protein is CASSFQGQPQHF.

With respect to this clone: Compared with germline, one end of the junction differs, possibly owing to a read error. The chain is built from TRBV7-2 and TRBJ2-2, with TRBD2 matching over 12 bases. Germline V gene sequence: CDR1 SGHTA, CDR2 FQGNSA. The length of the CDR3 is 18 residues. The CDR3 DNA reads TGTGCCAGCAGCTTGCTAGCGGGAGGGCCAACGAACACCGGAGAGCTGTTTTTT. It codes for CASSLLAGGPTNTGELFF.

This clone was counted once. The chain carries TRBV6-5 and TRBJ1-2; 9 bases align to TRBD1. V shed 5 bases, J shed 3 bases, and the junction held 4 bases outside the gene matches. Germline V gives CDR1 MNHEY, CDR2 SVGAGI. This CDR3 is built from 14 residues. CDR3 in DNA: TGTGCCAGCAGTCGGGACAGGGATCACTATGGCTACACCTTC. Residues: CASSRDRDHYGYTF.

The V gene is TRBV29-1, the J gene TRBJ1-2; tentative D call: TRBD1 (5 bases). Trimming removed 2 bases at V and 3 bases at J, with 16 bases between. CDR3 length: 15 amino acids. The germline V gene has CDR1 SQVTM and CDR2 ANQGSEA. The CDR3 DNA is TGCAGCGTTGAACCCCACGCAGGGAGGGACTATGGCTACACCTTC. This gives the protein CSVEPHAGRDYGYTF.

The V gene is TRBV7-3, the J gene TRBJ2-7; a weak D match, TRBD1 (6 bases). There are 13 residues in the CDR3. V gave up 4 bases and J gave up 7 bases, with 14 bases separating them. Germline V CDR1 and CDR2: SGHTA, FQGTGA. Here the CDR3 reads CASSWGPDREQYF. In nucleotides, the CDR3 is TGTGCCAGCAGCTGGGGACCCGACAGGGAGCAGTACTTC. The full variable domain, completed using reference TRBV7-3 and TRBJ2-7, is GAGVSQTPSNKVTEKGKYVELRCDPISGHTALYWYRQSLGQGPEFLIYFQGTGAADDSGLPNDRFFAVRPEGSVSTLKIQRTERGDSAVYLCASSWGPDREQYFGPGTRLTVT.

This chain joins TRBV30 and TRBJ2-7, with D tentatively TRBD1 (5 bases). Germline V gene lookup returns CDR1 GTSNPN and CDR2 SVGIG (reference sequence). Trimming pared 2 bases from V and 0 bases from J, leaving 11 bases between. This CDR3 contains 14 residues. The CDR3 nucleotides are TGTGCCTGGAGTCAGGGCCTGAGCTCCTACGAGCAGTACTTC. It codes for CAWSQGLSSYEQYF.